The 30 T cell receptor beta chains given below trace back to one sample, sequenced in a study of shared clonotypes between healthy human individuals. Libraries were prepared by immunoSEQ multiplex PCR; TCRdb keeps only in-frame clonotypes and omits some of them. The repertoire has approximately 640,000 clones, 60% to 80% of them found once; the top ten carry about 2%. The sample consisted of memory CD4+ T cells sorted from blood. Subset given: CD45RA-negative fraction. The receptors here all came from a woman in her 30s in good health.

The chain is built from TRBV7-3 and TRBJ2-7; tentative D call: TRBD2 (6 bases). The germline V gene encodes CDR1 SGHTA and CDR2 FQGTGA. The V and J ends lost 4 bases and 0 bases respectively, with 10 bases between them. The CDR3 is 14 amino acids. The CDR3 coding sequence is TGTGCCAGCAGCTCCGGGACTGACTCCTACGAGCAGTACTTC. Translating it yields CASSSGTDSYEQYF.

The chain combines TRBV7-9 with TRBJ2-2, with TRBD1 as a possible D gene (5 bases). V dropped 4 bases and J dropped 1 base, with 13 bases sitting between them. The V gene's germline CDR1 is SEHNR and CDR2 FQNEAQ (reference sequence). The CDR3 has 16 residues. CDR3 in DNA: TGTGCCAGCAGCTGGACATCAGCTCTGAACACCGGGGAGCTGTTTTTT. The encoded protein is CASSWTSALNTGELFF.

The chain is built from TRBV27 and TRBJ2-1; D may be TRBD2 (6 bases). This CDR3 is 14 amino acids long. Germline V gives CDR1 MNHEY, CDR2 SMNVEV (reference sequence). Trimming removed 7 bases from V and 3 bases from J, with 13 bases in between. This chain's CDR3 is CASISGGNYNEQFF. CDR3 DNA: TGTGCCAGCATATCCGGCGGGAACTACAATGAGCAGTTCTTC.

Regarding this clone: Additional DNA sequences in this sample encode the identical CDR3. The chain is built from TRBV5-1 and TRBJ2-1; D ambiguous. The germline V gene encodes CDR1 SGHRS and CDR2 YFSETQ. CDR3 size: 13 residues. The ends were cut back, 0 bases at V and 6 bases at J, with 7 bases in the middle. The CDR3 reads CASSLGTGNEQFF. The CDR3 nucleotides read TGCGCCAGCAGCTTGGGGACCGGCAATGAGCAGTTCTTC.

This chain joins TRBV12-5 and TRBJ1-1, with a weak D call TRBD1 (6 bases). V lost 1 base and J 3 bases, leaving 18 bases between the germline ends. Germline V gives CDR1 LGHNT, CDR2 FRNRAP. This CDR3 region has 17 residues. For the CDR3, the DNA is TGTGCTAGTGGTTTGGCTTTATTAGGGGGGCGCCACACTGAAGCTTTCTTT. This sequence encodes CASGLALLGGRHTEAFF.

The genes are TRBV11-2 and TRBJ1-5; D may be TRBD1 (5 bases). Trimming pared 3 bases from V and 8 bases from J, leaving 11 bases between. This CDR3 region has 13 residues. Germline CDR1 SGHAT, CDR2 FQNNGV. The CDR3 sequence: CASSFTPGEPQHF. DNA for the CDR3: TGTGCCAGCAGCTTCACCCCGGGGGAGCCCCAGCATTTT.

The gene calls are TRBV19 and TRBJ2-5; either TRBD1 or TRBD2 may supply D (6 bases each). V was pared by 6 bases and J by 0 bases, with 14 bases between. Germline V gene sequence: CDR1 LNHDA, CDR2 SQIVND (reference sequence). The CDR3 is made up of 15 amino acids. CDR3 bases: TGTGCCAGTAGCCCTCAAAGGGGGGACCAAGAGACCCAGTACTTC. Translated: CASSPQRGDQETQYF. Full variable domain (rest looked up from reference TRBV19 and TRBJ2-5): DGGITQSPKYLFRKEGQNVTLSCEQNLNHDAMYWYRQDPGQGLRLIYYSQIVNDFQKGDIAEGYSVSREKKESFPLTVTSAQKNPTAFYLCASSPQRGDQETQYFGPGTRLLVL.

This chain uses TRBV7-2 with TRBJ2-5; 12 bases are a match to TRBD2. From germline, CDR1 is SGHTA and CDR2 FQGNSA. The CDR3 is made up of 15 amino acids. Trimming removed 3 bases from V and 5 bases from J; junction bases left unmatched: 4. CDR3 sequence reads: CASSLTSGSLETQYF. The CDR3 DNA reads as TGTGCCAGCAGCTTGACTAGCGGGAGTTTGGAGACCCAGTACTTC.

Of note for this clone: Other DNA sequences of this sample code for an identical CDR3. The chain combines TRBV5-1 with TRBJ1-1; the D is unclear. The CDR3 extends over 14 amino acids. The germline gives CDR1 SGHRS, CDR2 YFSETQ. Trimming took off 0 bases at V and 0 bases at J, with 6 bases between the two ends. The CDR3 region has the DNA TGCGCCAGCAGCTTGGGACCGATGAACACTGAAGCTTTCTTT. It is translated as CASSLGPMNTEAFF.

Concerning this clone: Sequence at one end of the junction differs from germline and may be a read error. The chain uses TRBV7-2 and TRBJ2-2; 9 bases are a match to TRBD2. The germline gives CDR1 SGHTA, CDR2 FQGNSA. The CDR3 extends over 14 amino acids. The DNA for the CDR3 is TGTGCCAGCAGCATAGCGGGAGACACCGGGGAGCTGTTTTTT. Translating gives CASSIAGDTGELFF.

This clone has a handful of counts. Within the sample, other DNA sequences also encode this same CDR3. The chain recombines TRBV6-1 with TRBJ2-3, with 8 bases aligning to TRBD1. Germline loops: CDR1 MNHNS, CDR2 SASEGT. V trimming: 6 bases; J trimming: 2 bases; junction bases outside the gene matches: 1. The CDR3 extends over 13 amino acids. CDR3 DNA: TGTGCCAGCAGGGACAGGGTCACAGATACGCAGTATTTT. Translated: CASRDRVTDTQYF.

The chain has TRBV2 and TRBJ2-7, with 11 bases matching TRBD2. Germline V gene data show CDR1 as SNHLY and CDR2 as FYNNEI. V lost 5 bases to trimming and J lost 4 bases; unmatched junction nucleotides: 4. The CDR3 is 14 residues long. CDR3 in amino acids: CASSPLAGVYEQYF. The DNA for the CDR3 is TGTGCCAGCAGTCCACTAGCGGGAGTTTACGAGCAGTACTTC.

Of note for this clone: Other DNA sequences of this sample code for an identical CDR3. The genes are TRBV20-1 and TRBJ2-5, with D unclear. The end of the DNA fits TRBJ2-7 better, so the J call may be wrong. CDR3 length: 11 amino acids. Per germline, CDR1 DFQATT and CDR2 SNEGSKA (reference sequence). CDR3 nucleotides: TGCAGTGCTTCCGGCCACTACGAGCAGTACTTC. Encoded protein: CSASGHYEQYF.

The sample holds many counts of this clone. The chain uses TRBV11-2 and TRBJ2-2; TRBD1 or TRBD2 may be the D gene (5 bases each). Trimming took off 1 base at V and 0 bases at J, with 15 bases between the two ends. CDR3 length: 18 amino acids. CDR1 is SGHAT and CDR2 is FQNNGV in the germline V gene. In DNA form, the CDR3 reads TGTGCCAGCAGCTTAGTTTCATTAGGGACCTCGAACACCGGGGAGCTGTTTTTT. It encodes CASSLVSLGTSNTGELFF.

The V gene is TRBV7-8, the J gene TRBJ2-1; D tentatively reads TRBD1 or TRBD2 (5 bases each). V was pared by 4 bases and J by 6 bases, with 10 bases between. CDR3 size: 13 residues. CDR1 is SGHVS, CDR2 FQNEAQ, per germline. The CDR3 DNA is TGTGCCAGCAGCTGGGGGACGATCAATGAGCAGTTCTTC. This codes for CASSWGTINEQFF.

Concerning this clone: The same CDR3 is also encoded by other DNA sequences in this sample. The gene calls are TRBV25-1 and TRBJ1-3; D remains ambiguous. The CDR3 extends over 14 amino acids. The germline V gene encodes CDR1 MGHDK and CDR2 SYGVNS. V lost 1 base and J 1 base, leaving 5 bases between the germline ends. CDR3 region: CASSEFGSGNTIYF. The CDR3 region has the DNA TGTGCCAGCAGTGAATTCGGGTCTGGAAACACCATATATTTT.

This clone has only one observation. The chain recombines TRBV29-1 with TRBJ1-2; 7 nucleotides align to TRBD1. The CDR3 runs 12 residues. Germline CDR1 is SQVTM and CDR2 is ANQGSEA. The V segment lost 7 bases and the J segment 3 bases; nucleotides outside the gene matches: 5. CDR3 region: CSAGTGDYGYTF. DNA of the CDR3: TGCAGCGCCGGAACAGGGGACTATGGCTACACCTTC.

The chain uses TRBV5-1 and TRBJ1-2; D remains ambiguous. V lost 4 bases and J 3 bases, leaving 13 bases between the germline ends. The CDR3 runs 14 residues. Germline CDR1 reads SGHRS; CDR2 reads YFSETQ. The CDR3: CASSLSPRDYGYTF. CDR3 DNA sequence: TGCGCCAGCAGCCTGTCTCCCAGAGACTATGGCTACACCTTC.

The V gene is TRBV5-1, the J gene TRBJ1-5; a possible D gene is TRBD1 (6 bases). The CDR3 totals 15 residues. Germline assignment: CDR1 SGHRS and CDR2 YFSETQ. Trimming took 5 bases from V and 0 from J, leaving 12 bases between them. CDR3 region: CASSPGAHSNQPQHF. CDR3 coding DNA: TGCGCCAGCAGTCCGGGGGCCCATAGCAATCAGCCCCAGCATTTT.

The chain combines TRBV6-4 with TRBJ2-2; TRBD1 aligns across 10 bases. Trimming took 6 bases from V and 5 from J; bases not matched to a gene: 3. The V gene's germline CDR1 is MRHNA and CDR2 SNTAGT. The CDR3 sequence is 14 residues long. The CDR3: CASRGQGSTGELFF. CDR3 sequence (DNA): TGTGCCAGCAGGGGACAGGGGTCGACCGGGGAGCTGTTTTTT.

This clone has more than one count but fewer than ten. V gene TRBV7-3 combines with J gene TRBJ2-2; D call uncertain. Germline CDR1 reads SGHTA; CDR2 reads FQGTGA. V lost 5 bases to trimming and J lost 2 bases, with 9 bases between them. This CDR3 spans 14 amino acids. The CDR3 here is CASSPTVNTGELFF. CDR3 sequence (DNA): TGTGCCAGCAGCCCCACAGTAAACACCGGGGAGCTGTTTTTT.

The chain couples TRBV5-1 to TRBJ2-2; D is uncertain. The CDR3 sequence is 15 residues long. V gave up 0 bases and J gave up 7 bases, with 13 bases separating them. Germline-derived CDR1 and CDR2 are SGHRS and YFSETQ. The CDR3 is CASSLGEIGSGELFF. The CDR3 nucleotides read TGCGCCAGCAGCTTGGGGGAAATTGGTAGCGGGGAGCTGTTTTTT.

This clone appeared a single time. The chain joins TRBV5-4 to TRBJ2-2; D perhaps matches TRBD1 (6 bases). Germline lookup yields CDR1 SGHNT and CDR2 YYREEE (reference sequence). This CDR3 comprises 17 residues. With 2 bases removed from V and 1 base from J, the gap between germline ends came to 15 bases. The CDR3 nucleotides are TGTGCCAGCAGCTTTGCGCGCGCAGGGGAGAACACCGGGGAGCTGTTTTTT. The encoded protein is CASSFARAGENTGELFF.

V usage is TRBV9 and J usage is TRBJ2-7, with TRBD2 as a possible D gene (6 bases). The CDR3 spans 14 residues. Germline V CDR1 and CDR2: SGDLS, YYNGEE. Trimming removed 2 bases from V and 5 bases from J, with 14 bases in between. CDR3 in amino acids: CASSVAGSLDEQYF. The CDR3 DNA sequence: TGTGCCAGCAGCGTTGCCGGGAGCCTTGACGAGCAGTACTTC.

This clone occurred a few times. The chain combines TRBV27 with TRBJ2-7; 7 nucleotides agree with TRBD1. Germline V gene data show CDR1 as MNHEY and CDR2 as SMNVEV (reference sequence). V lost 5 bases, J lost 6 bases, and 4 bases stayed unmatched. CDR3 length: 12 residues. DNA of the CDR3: TGTGCCAGCAGTAGACAGGGTGGCGAGCAGTACTTC. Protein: CASSRQGGEQYF.

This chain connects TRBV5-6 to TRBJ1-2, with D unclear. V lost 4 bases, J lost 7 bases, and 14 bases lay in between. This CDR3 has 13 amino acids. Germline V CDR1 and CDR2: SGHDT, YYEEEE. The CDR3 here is CASSPGPQSGYTF. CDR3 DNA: TGTGCCAGCAGCCCCGGACCCCAGAGTGGCTACACCTTC.

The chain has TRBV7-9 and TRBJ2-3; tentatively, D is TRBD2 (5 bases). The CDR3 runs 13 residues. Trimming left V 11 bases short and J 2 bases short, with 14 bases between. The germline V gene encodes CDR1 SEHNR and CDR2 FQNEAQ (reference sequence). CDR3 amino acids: CAHRAGSTDTQYF. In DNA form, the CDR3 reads TGTGCCCATCGGGCGGGCTCCACAGATACGCAGTATTTT.

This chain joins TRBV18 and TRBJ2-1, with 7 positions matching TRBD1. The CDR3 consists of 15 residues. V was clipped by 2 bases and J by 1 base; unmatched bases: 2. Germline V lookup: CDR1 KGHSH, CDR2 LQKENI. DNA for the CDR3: TGTGCCAGCTCACCAACAGGGGAGTCCTACAATGAGCAGTTCTTC. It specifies CASSPTGESYNEQFF. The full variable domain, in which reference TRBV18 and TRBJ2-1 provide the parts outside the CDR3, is NAGVMQNPRHLVRRRGQEARLRCSPMKGHSHVYWYRQLPEEGLKFMVYLQKENIIDESGMPKERFSAEFPKEGPSILRIQQVVRGDSAAYFCASSPTGESYNEQFFGPGTRLTVL.

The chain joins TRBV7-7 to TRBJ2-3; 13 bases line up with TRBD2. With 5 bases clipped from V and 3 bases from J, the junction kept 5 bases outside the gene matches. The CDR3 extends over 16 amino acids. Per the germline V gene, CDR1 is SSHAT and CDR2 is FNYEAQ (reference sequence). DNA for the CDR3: TGTGCCAGCAGCAGGGGGACTAGCGGGGAAACAGATACGCAGTATTTT. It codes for CASSRGTSGETDTQYF. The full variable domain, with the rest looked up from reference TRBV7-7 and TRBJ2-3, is GAGVSQSPRYKVTKRGQDVTLRCDPISSHATLYWYQQALGQGPEFLTYFNYEAQPDKSGLPSDRFSAERPEGSISTLTIQRTEQRDSAMYRCASSRGTSGETDTQYFGPGTRLTVL.

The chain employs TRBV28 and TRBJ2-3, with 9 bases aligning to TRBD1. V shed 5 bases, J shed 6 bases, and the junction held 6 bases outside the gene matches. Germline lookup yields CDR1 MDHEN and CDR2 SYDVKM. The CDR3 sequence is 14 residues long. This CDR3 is CASSRQGVTDTQYF. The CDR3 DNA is TGTGCCAGCAGTAGACAGGGGGTCACCGATACGCAGTATTTT.